This T cell receptor beta chain is drawn from a study of T cell responses to AZD1222 COVID-19 vaccine. With regard to this clone: No antigen is known for it.

Germline CDR1 and CDR2: SGHDN and FVKESK. V lost 0 bases and J 1 base, leaving 9 bases between the germline ends. The CDR3 totals 15 residues. Sequenced by immunoSEQ multiplex PCR; TCRdb stores in-frame clones only, minus some. The data show 140,000 or so clones, approximately 90% seen once. Second-dose groups at about 4 or about 12 weeks were pooled. Study results and limitations: A reported finding is that nearly half of spike-specific TCRs target unmutated variant regions. None of the repertoires were sampled until the peak T cell response had passed.

Sequenced here: peripheral blood, sampled 28 days after the second AZD1222 dose. This receptor was taken from an adult who received the AZD1222 COVID-19 vaccine. V is TRBV14 and J is TRBJ2-5; possible D gene TRBD2, 5 bases. CDR3 bases: TGTGCCAGCAGCCAAGATCTCGGGATCCAAGAGACCCAGTACTTC. Amino acids: CASSQDLGIQETQYF.